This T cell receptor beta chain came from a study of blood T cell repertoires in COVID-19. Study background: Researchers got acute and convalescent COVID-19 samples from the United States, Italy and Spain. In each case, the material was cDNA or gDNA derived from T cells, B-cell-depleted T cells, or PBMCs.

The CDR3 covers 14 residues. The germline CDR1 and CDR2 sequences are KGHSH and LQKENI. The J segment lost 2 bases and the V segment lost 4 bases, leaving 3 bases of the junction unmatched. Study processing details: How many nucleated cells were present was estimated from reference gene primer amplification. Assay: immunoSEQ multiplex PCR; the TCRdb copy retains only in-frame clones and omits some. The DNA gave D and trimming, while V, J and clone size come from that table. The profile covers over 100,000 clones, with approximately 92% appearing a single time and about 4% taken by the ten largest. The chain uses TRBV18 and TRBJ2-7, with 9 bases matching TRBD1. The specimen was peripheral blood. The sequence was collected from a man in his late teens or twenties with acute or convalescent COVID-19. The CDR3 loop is CASSQGQGPYEQYF. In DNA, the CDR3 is TGTGCCAGCTCACAGGGACAGGGCCCCTACGAGCAGTACTTC. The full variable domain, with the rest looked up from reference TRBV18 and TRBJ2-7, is NAGVMQNPRHLVRRRGQEARLRCSPMKGHSHVYWYRQLPEEGLKFMVYLQKENIIDESGMPKERFSAEFPKEGPSILRIQQVVRGDSAAYFCASSQGQGPYEQYFGPGTRLTVT.